The 31 T cell receptor beta chains given below trace back to one sample, sequenced in a study of cytomegalovirus exposure and HLA in healthy donors. Profiled with immunoSEQ multiplex PCR; TCRdb holds only in-frame clones, not every one. The table has about 350,000 clones, about nine tenths seen once. Input material: PBMCs. These receptors originate from a woman aged 30 to 39 in good health and CMV-seropositive.

The rearrangement joins TRBV29-1 to TRBJ2-1; TRBD2 aligns across 8 bases. This CDR3 comprises 12 residues. CDR1 SQVTM and CDR2 ANQGSEA come from the germline V gene. Trimming cost V 6 bases and J 7 bases; bases outside gene matches: 5. CDR3 in amino acids: CSVTGLDNEQFF. CDR3 DNA: TGCAGCGTCACGGGACTAGATAATGAGCAGTTCTTC.

This clone has only a few counts. This specimen includes other DNA sequences encoding the same CDR3. V usage is TRBV7-2 and J usage is TRBJ2-1; D remains unclear. The V and J ends lost 2 bases and 7 bases respectively, with 3 bases between them. CDR3 length: 11 amino acids. Germline CDR1 SGHTA, CDR2 FQGNSA. The CDR3 bases are TGTGCCAGCAGCTTATTGAATGAGCAGTTCTTC. As protein: CASSLLNEQFF.

The chain uses TRBV2 and TRBJ2-7; D is uncertain. Trimming cost V 6 bases and J 6 bases, with 12 bases left between them. CDR3 size: 12 residues. From germline, CDR1 is SNHLY and CDR2 FYNNEI. The CDR3 protein is CASSHLRGEQYF. CDR3 nucleotides: TGTGCCAGCAGCCACCTAAGAGGCGAGCAGTACTTC.

The rearrangement links TRBV4-3 to TRBJ2-7, with D possibly called TRBD1 or TRBD2 (5 bases each). The germline V gene encodes CDR1 LGHNA and CDR2 YSLEER. V was cut by 0 bases and J by 3 bases, with 15 bases left in between. The CDR3 is 16 residues long. The chain's CDR3 is CASSQEVDGAGYEQYF. The CDR3 coding sequence is TGCGCCAGCAGCCAAGAGGTCGATGGGGCGGGCTACGAGCAGTACTTC.

The CDR3 DNA is TGTGCCAGCAGGGGGACAGGCCTATTTGGAGGAAACACCATATATTTT. Its translation is CASRGTGLFGGNTIYF. The chain employs TRBV2 and TRBJ1-3; 8 bases agree with TRBD1. Germline V CDR1 and CDR2: SNHLY, FYNNEI. Trimming cost V 6 bases and J 4 bases; bases outside gene matches: 11. There are 16 residues in the CDR3.

The V and J genes are TRBV5-4 and TRBJ2-7; possibly TRBD1 for D (5 bases). This CDR3 is 15 amino acids long. In germline, CDR1 is SGHNT, CDR2 YYREEE (reference sequence). The ends were cut back, 3 bases at V and 1 base at J, with 14 bases in the middle. CDR3 bases: TGTGCCAGCAGCTCCGGTCAAACAGGATCCTACGAGCAGTACTTC. Translated, it gives CASSSGQTGSYEQYF.

On this clone: With a much larger clone just one base away, this may be a read error. The sample contains more than one DNA sequence encoding this CDR3. The chain uses TRBV7-3 and TRBJ2-3; no clear D gene. V lost 3 bases to trimming and J lost 4 bases, with 2 bases between them. The CDR3 spans 11 residues. CDR1 SGHTA and CDR2 FQGTGA come from the germline V gene. The CDR3 DNA reads TGTGCCAGCAGCTTGTCAGATACGCAGTATTTT. Its protein is CASSLSDTQYF.

The rearrangement joins TRBV2 to TRBJ2-3, with 14 bases identical to TRBD2. Germline trimming cut 11 bases from V and 6 bases from J; bases unmatched to any gene: 4. The CDR3 runs to 13 residues. Germline CDR1 and CDR2: SNHLY and FYNNEI. The CDR3, as DNA: TGTGCCGGGGGACTAGCGGGAGTGGATACGCAGTATTTT. Its protein product is CAGGLAGVDTQYF.

The chain has TRBV9 and TRBJ2-1, with 11 bases matching TRBD2. CDR1 SGDLS and CDR2 YYNGEE come from the germline V gene. The CDR3 has 18 amino acids. The V segment lost 0 bases and the J segment 3 bases; nucleotides outside the gene matches: 8. DNA for the CDR3: TGTGCCAGCAGCGTAGTAGGCCAACTAGCGGGGGACTACAATGAGCAGTTCTTC. Translation: CASSVVGQLAGDYNEQFF.

This clone was found a few times. This chain uses TRBV2 with TRBJ2-7, with D possibly TRBD2 on 6 matching bases. The CDR3 totals 13 residues. The V and J ends lost 7 bases and 6 bases respectively, with 16 bases between them. Germline V gene sequence: CDR1 SNHLY, CDR2 FYNNEI. The CDR3: CASILGTRVEQYF. CDR3 DNA sequence: TGTGCCAGCATACTGGGGACTCGTGTCGAGCAGTACTTC.

The rearrangement links TRBV4-2 to TRBJ2-1; D call uncertain. Germline V gene sequence: CDR1 LGHNA, CDR2 YNFKEQ. The CDR3 is made up of 13 amino acids. V gave up 0 bases and J gave up 9 bases, with 9 bases separating them. The CDR3 DNA is TGTGCCAGCAGCCAAGATATTAGCCTTGAGCAGTTCTTC. Amino acids: CASSQDISLEQFF.

This clone appeared once. The rearrangement uses TRBV7-6 and TRBJ2-1; D tentatively fits TRBD1 or TRBD2 (5 bases each). Germline V gene data show CDR1 as SGHVS and CDR2 as FNYEAQ. The CDR3 is 14 amino acids. Trimming removed 5 bases at V and 8 bases at J, with 16 bases between. CDR3 nucleotides: TGTGCCAGCAGCAGGGACGTTTCCTCGGATGAGCAGTTCTTC. This translates into CASSRDVSSDEQFF.

DNA of the CDR3: TGCAGCGTTAATACAGGGGGAAGGTATGGCTACACCTTC. This codes for CSVNTGGRYGYTF. The chain is built from TRBV29-1 and TRBJ1-2, with 8 bases matching TRBD1. Germline V gene lookup returns CDR1 SQVTM and CDR2 ANQGSEA. V dropped 5 bases and J dropped 5; count of bases not matched to a gene: 7. CDR3 size: 13 residues.

V gene TRBV28 combines with J gene TRBJ1-1; D is unresolved. Trimming took off 7 bases at V and 6 bases at J, with 18 bases between the two ends. In germline, CDR1 is MDHEN, CDR2 SYDVKM. The length of the CDR3 is 14 residues. The CDR3 region is CASKGGYYPPEAFF. The DNA for the CDR3 is TGTGCCAGCAAGGGAGGGTATTACCCACCTGAAGCTTTCTTT.

The rearrangement links TRBV7-3 to TRBJ1-1; D is uncertain. Germline CDR1 SGHTA, CDR2 FQGTGA. Trimming cost V 1 base and J 4 bases, with 7 bases left between them. The CDR3 extends over 13 amino acids. The CDR3 protein is CASSLMRSTEAFF. The DNA of the CDR3 is TGTGCCAGCAGCTTAATGAGGTCCACTGAAGCTTTCTTT.

The J gene is TRBJ2-5, the V gene TRBV9, with TRBD2 identical over 16 bases. Germline V gene sequence: CDR1 SGDLS, CDR2 YYNGEE. Losses at the gene ends were 2 bases for V and 3 bases for J; bases not matched to a gene: 1. The CDR3 length is 16 residues. The CDR3 sequence is CASSVGLAGGKETQYF. In nucleotides, the CDR3 is TGTGCCAGCAGCGTGGGACTAGCGGGGGGGAAAGAGACCCAGTACTTC.

This clone was observed a single time. This chain joins TRBV2 and TRBJ2-7; 11 bases match TRBD2. Germline loops: CDR1 SNHLY, CDR2 FYNNEI. V shed 5 bases, J shed 3 bases, and the junction held 9 bases outside the gene matches. The CDR3 runs to 16 residues. The CDR3 sequence: CASSPQRTSGYYEQYF. CDR3 bases: TGTGCCAGCAGTCCACAGAGGACTAGCGGGTACTACGAGCAGTACTTC.

This sequence joins TRBV6-1 and TRBJ2-1; D uncertain. The CDR3 consists of 13 residues. The germline V and J ends were trimmed by 7 bases and 0 bases, with 7 bases remaining between them. Germline V gene sequence: CDR1 MNHNS, CDR2 SASEGT. The CDR3 sequence is CASILDSYNEQFF. CDR3 nucleotide sequence: TGTGCCAGCATTTTAGACTCCTACAATGAGCAGTTCTTC.

CDR3 coding DNA: TGTGCCAGCAGCTTGGGGGGGGCCCCTCACACCTTC. This sequence encodes CASSLGGAPHTF. V usage is TRBV5-6 and J usage is TRBJ1-2; a weak D match, TRBD1 (6 bases). This CDR3 has 12 residues. V was cut by 0 bases and J by 12 bases, with 12 bases left in between. Germline CDR1 reads SGHDT; CDR2 reads YYEEEE.

The chain uses TRBV7-3 and TRBJ2-1; D is unresolved. The germline V and J ends were trimmed by 1 base and 0 bases, with 13 bases remaining between them. This CDR3 is 17 amino acids long. Germline CDR1 and CDR2: SGHTA and FQGTGA. CDR3 coding DNA: TGTGCCAGCAGCTTAATGTCGGCGAGCAGCTCCTACAATGAGCAGTTCTTC. As protein: CASSLMSASSSYNEQFF.

The sample holds one count of this clone. The chain joins TRBV28 to TRBJ1-5, with D perhaps TRBD1 (5 bases). The V and J ends lost 5 bases and 3 bases respectively, with 14 bases between them. The CDR3 consists of 15 residues. The germline CDR1 and CDR2 sequences are MDHEN and SYDVKM. The DNA of the CDR3 is TGTGCCAGCAGTCTCCGGTGGGGGTACAATCAGCCCCAGCATTTT. It yields the protein CASSLRWGYNQPQHF.

The chain joins TRBV9 to TRBJ2-1; 8 bases fit TRBD2. CDR1 and CDR2 from the germline V gene are SGDLS and YYNGEE. The CDR3 length is 15 residues. J gave up 7 bases and V 0 bases, and 6 bases lay outside the gene matches. The CDR3 nucleotides are TGTGCCAGCAGCGTAGGGGCGGGGGGCCGAAATGAGCAGTTCTTC. Translating gives CASSVGAGGRNEQFF.

This chain links TRBV28 with TRBJ2-2; D not certain. This CDR3 region has 14 residues. V lost 3 bases and J lost 4, with 9 bases in between. From germline, CDR1 is MDHEN and CDR2 SYDVKM. The CDR3 sequence is CASSFLSFTGELFF. As DNA, the CDR3 is TGTGCCAGCAGTTTTCTGAGTTTCACCGGGGAGCTGTTTTTT.

The rearrangement links TRBV11-2 to TRBJ1-2; 8 nucleotides match TRBD1. V gave up 4 bases and J gave up 4 bases; unmatched junction bases: 8. The CDR3 totals 15 residues. CDR1 is SGHAT and CDR2 is FQNNGV in the germline V gene. The CDR3 region has the DNA TGTGCCAGCAGCTCCGGACAGGGTATGGGCTATGGCTACACCTTC. Its protein is CASSSGQGMGYGYTF. Filled out from reference TRBV11-2 and TRBJ1-2, the complete variable domain reads EAGVAQSPRYKIIEKRQSVAFWCNPISGHATLYWYQQILGQGPKLLIQFQNNGVVDDSQLPKDRFSAERLKGVDSTLKIQPAKLEDSAVYLCASSSGQGMGYGYTFGSGTRLTVV.

The V and J genes are TRBV27 and TRBJ2-3, with a tentative D call TRBD1 (5 bases). The germline gives CDR1 MNHEY, CDR2 SMNVEV (reference sequence). V was shortened by 4 bases and J by 0 bases, with 11 bases between the two germline ends. The length of the CDR3 is 15 residues. The CDR3 reads CASSSGQTSTDTQYF. The CDR3 DNA reads TGTGCCAGCAGTTCCGGACAAACTAGCACAGATACGCAGTATTTT.

This clone was picked up one time. The chain is built from TRBV7-2 and TRBJ1-2; TRBD1 matches at 8 bases. V was pared by 1 base and J by 4 bases, with 5 bases of the junction left unmatched. The CDR3 has 15 residues. Germline CDR1 SGHTA, CDR2 FQGNSA. The CDR3 sequence: CASSLEAGGVYGYTF. The CDR3 DNA reads TGTGCCAGCAGCTTAGAGGCAGGGGGCGTCTATGGCTACACCTTC.

The chain carries TRBV9 and TRBJ2-7; unclear D gene. CDR1 SGDLS and CDR2 YYNGEE come from the germline V gene. The CDR3 runs to 13 residues. The ends were cut back, 0 bases at V and 5 bases at J, with 9 bases in the middle. The CDR3 nucleotides read TGTGCCAGCAGCGTAGGGGGAATAGACGAGCAGTACTTC. Translating gives CASSVGGIDEQYF.

The chain links TRBV29-1 to TRBJ2-7, with a possible D match to TRBD1 (5 bases). This CDR3 region has 12 residues. V was cut by 1 base and J by 3 bases, with 7 bases left in between. Germline-derived CDR1 and CDR2 are SQVTM and ANQGSEA. The CDR3 DNA follows: TGCAGCGTTGAAGTAGGGGTCTACGAGCAGTACTTC. This encodes CSVEVGVYEQYF.

The CDR3 region is CSVEDLKGGYGYTF. The DNA for the CDR3 is TGCAGCGTTGAAGATCTGAAGGGAGGCTATGGCTACACCTTC. The chain combines TRBV29-1 with TRBJ1-2; D is unclear. Germline values: CDR1 SQVTM, CDR2 ANQGSEA. The V end was cut by 0 bases, the J end by 4 bases, with 12 bases between. The CDR3 runs 14 residues.

The chain recombines TRBV19 with TRBJ2-1, with a tentative D call TRBD2 (6 bases). V lost 6 bases, J lost 6 bases, and 15 bases lay in between. The CDR3 covers 14 residues. Germline CDR1 reads LNHDA; CDR2 reads SQIVND (reference sequence). The chain's CDR3 is CASSHGGPGNEQFF. The CDR3 DNA follows: TGTGCCAGTAGCCACGGGGGTCCGGGCAATGAGCAGTTCTTC.

This clone showed up just once. The CDR3 region is CASSPGTSGAKTGEQYF. CDR3 in DNA: TGTGCCAGCAGCCCAGGGACTAGCGGGGCGAAGACGGGCGAGCAGTACTTC. The rearrangement links TRBV9 to TRBJ2-7, with TRBD2 matching over 13 bases. The J segment lost 6 bases and the V segment lost 4 bases, leaving 13 bases of the junction unmatched. The CDR3 covers 17 residues. CDR1 and CDR2 (germline): SGDLS, YYNGEE.